The T cell receptor beta chain described here comes from a study of T-cell memory formation after mild COVID-19. This clonotype was recorded a few times. TCRdb re-analysed the 5' RACE reads in MiXCR, keeping a single row per CDR3 protein. The data contain more than 300,000 distinct CDR3 sequences, about 13% of them singletons. CDR1 MDHEN and CDR2 SYDVKM come from the germline V gene. V dropped 5 bases and J dropped 3; count of bases not matched to a gene: 4. CDR3 size: 15 residues. This chain connects TRBV28 to TRBJ2-7; 13 nucleotides match TRBD2. This receptor was identified in a man aged 18 to 29 who had mild COVID-19 (a few samples of this study predate the infection). Cell type and time point are not known. The specimen sequenced was PBMCs or a T cell subset sorted from them (not recorded which). For the CDR3, the DNA is TGTGCCAGCAGTCCGGGGACTAGCGGGGACTACGAGCAGTACGTC. Protein: CASSPGTSGDYEQYV.